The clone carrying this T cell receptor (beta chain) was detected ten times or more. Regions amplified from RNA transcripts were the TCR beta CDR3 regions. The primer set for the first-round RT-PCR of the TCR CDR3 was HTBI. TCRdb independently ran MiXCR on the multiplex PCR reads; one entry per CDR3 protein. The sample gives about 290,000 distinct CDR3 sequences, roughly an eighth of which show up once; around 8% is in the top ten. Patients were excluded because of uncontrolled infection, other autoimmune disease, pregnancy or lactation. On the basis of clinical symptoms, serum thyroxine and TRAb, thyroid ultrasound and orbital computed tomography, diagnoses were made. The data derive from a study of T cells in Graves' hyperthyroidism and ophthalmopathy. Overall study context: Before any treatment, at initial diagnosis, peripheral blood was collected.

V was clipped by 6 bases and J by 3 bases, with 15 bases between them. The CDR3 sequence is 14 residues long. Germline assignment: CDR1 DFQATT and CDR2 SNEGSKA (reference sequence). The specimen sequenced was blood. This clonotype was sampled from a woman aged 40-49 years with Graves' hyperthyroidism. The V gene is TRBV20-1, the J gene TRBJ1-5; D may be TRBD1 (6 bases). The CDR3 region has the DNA TGCAGTGCCCCCTCAGGGGCTGACAATCAGCCCCAGCATTTT. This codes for CSAPSGADNQPQHF.